This passage covers 19 T cell receptor beta chains from one sample sequenced in a study of blood T cell repertoires in COVID-19. Sequenced by immunoSEQ multiplex PCR; TCRdb stores in-frame clones only, minus some. The table records around 300,000 clones, approximately 89% of them present only once. Input material: peripheral blood. These receptors originate from a woman in her 30s with COVID-19, enrolled during active disease.

In DNA, the CDR3 is TGTGCCAGTAGCAGCTCTGGGGCCAACGTCCTGACTTTC. It codes for CASSSSGANVLTF. The chain recombines TRBV19 with TRBJ2-6; D remains unclear. CDR1 and CDR2 (germline): LNHDA, SQIVND (reference sequence). V dropped 6 bases and J dropped 0 bases, with 3 bases sitting between them. The CDR3 sequence is 13 residues long. The whole variable domain, filled in from reference TRBV19 and TRBJ2-6, reads DGGITQSPKYLFRKEGQNVTLSCEQNLNHDAMYWYRQDPGQGLRLIYYSQIVNDFQKGDIAEGYSVSREKKESFPLTVTSAQKNPTAFYLCASSSSGANVLTFGAGSRLTVL.

The chain carries TRBV7-9 and TRBJ1-2; D remains unclear. The CDR3 length is 13 residues. V was trimmed by 1 base and J by 1 base, leaving 4 bases between them. Germline V lookup: CDR1 SEHNR, CDR2 FQNEAQ (reference sequence). This CDR3 reads CASSLVSNYGYTF. The CDR3 nucleotides are TGTGCCAGCAGCTTAGTGAGTAACTATGGCTACACCTTC.

The rearrangement uses TRBV6-5 and TRBJ1-3, with D maybe TRBD1 (5 bases). The CDR3 has 15 residues. Germline V gene data show CDR1 as MNHEY and CDR2 as SVGAGI. Trimming removed 6 bases from V and 0 bases from J, with 12 bases in between. CDR3 loop: CASRADRHSGNTIYF. The CDR3 region has the DNA TGTGCCAGCAGAGCCGACAGACACTCTGGAAACACCATATATTTT.

This sequence joins TRBV6-6 and TRBJ1-1; maybe TRBD1 (6 bases). The length of the CDR3 is 15 residues. V dropped 6 bases and J dropped 1 base, with 15 bases sitting between them. Germline values: CDR1 MNHNY, CDR2 SVGAGI (reference sequence). The CDR3 DNA sequence: TGTGCCAGCAGCCCCAGGGGTCGGGGGAACACTGAAGCTTTCTTT. Protein product: CASSPRGRGNTEAFF.

This rearrangement joins TRBV7-8 to TRBJ2-5, with 11 positions matching TRBD2. Germline CDR1 and CDR2: SGHVS and FQNEAQ. V lost 0 bases and J lost 0; bases outside the gene matches: 15. The length of the CDR3 is 21 residues. The DNA for the CDR3 is TGTGCCAGCAGCTTAGCCCCTGTTAGTAGCGGGGGGGCTCGAGACCAAGAGACCCAGTACTTC. Translating gives CASSLAPVSSGGARDQETQYF.

The chain is built from TRBV4-1 and TRBJ2-2; 12 bases align to TRBD2. The ends lost 5 bases at V and 5 bases at J; junction bases unmatched: 3. The germline V gene encodes CDR1 MGHRA and CDR2 YSYEKL. There are 15 residues in the CDR3. This chain's CDR3 is CASSASGGGTGELFF. In DNA, the CDR3 is TGCGCCAGCAGCGCTAGCGGGGGGGGTACCGGGGAGCTGTTTTTT.

The J gene is TRBJ2-7, the V gene TRBV5-1, with D maybe TRBD1 (5 bases). V was shortened by 7 bases and J by 3 bases, with 17 bases between the two germline ends. Germline CDR1 is SGHRS and CDR2 is YFSETQ. The CDR3 is 14 residues long. CDR3 loop: CASAMAGHDYEQYF. The CDR3, as DNA: TGCGCCAGCGCCATGGCCGGACACGACTACGAGCAGTACTTC.

The chain carries TRBV7-9 and TRBJ2-1, with 9 bases aligning to TRBD1. The CDR3 runs to 14 residues. CDR1 is SEHNR and CDR2 is FQNEAQ in the germline V gene (reference sequence). The trim removed 2 bases at V and 7 bases at J, leaving 3 bases unmatched. The CDR3, as DNA: TGTGCCAGCAGCTTAACAGGGGGCAGAAATGAGCAGTTCTTC. It is translated as CASSLTGGRNEQFF.

The V and J genes are TRBV30 and TRBJ1-1; D perhaps matches TRBD1 (6 bases). The length of the CDR3 is 13 residues. V was trimmed by 1 base and J by 8 bases, leaving 14 bases between them. The V gene's germline CDR1 is GTSNPN and CDR2 SVGIG (reference sequence). Written as DNA, the CDR3 is TGTGCCTGGAGTGCCGGAACGGGGACAGAAGCTTTCTTT. Its protein product is CAWSAGTGTEAFF.

This CDR3 reads CATSPRTSVETQYF. CDR3 coding DNA: TGTGCCACCAGCCCGCGGACTAGCGTGGAGACCCAGTACTTC. The chain joins TRBV15 to TRBJ2-5, with 9 bases matching TRBD2. The V gene's germline CDR1 is LNHNV and CDR2 YYDKDF (reference sequence). The CDR3 is 14 amino acids. The V and J ends lost 5 bases and 5 bases, in that order; junction bases with no gene match: 6.

The genes are TRBV5-6 and TRBJ1-4; TRBD1 might be the D (6 bases). Germline V gene sequence: CDR1 SGHDT, CDR2 YYEEEE. V lost 4 bases, J lost 3 bases, and 19 bases lay in between. This CDR3 is 17 amino acids long. The CDR3 region has the DNA TGTGCCAGCAGCCGGGGCGGGGGCCGGGGAGCTAATGAAAAACTGTTTTTT. Residues: CASSRGGGRGANEKLFF.

The rearrangement uses TRBV7-8 and TRBJ2-6; 9 bases map to TRBD1. V lost 4 bases and J lost 1; bases outside the gene matches: 8. Germline values: CDR1 SGHVS, CDR2 FQNEAQ. The CDR3 runs to 18 residues. The CDR3 DNA reads as TGTGCCAGCAGCTCCTTCGGACAGGGGTTATCTGGGGCCAACGTCCTGACTTTC. Encoded protein: CASSSFGQGLSGANVLTF. Supplemented by reference TRBV7-8 and TRBJ2-6, the full variable domain reads GAGVSQSPRYKVAKRGQDVALRCDPISGHVSLFWYQQALGQGPEFLTYFQNEAQLDKSGLPSDRFFAERPEGSVSTLKIQRTQQEDSAVYLCASSSFGQGLSGANVLTFGAGSRLTVL.

CDR3 bases: TGTGCCAGCACGATCGGGGGACTAAGGTACAATGAGCAGTTCTTC. Protein sequence: CASTIGGLRYNEQFF. The rearrangement joins TRBV28 to TRBJ2-1, with 7 bases that match TRBD2. V trimming: 7 bases; J trimming: 4 bases; junction bases outside the gene matches: 10. The CDR3 spans 15 residues. CDR1 MDHEN and CDR2 SYDVKM come from the germline V gene.

This chain connects TRBV5-6 to TRBJ1-5, with 7 positions matching TRBD1. The germline V gene has CDR1 SGHDT and CDR2 YYEEEE. V was pared by 0 bases and J by 6 bases, with 3 bases of the junction left unmatched. The CDR3 consists of 14 residues. CDR3 sequence (DNA): TGTGCCAGCAGCTTGGGAGGGGGCGGTCAGCCCCAGCATTTT. It codes for CASSLGGGGQPQHF.

This sequence joins TRBV18 and TRBJ1-5; TRBD1 agrees at 8 bases. The junction had 4 bases not matched to a gene; V was cut back by 4 bases and J by 5 bases. The CDR3 is made up of 14 amino acids. CDR1 and CDR2 from the germline V gene are KGHSH and LQKENI. The CDR3 bases are TGTGCCAGCTCACAAACAGGGGGGGATCAGCCCCAGCATTTT. Translated, it gives CASSQTGGDQPQHF.

Here the CDR3 reads CASTYGTAYNTEAFF. The CDR3 nucleotides read TGTGCCAGTACCTATGGGACAGCTTATAACACTGAAGCTTTCTTT. The chain links TRBV19 to TRBJ1-1; 7 bases align to TRBD1. After removal of 7 bases from V and 2 bases from J, the junction contained 10 bases not matched to a gene. Germline V gene data show CDR1 as LNHDA and CDR2 as SQIVND (reference sequence). This CDR3 has 15 amino acids.

Notes on this clone: This CDR3 is also generated by other DNA sequences in the sample. V gene TRBV5-4 combines with J gene TRBJ2-3; 8 bases map to TRBD1. Looked up from germline, CDR1 is SGHNT and CDR2 is YYREEE (reference sequence). This CDR3 comprises 14 residues. V was clipped by 2 bases and J by 4 bases; unmatched bases: 3. This CDR3 is CASSFQGASDTQYF. CDR3 coding DNA: TGTGCCAGCAGCTTTCAGGGGGCCTCAGATACGCAGTATTTT.

The rearrangement links TRBV3-1 (or the pseudogene TRBV3-2) to TRBJ1-1; D uncertain. V was pared by 3 bases and J by 8 bases, with 7 bases between. This CDR3 is built from 11 residues. CDR1 LGHDT and CDR2 YNNKEL come from the germline V gene (reference sequence). The CDR3 protein is CASSHGVEAFF. The CDR3 DNA follows: TGTGCCAGCAGCCACGGGGTCGAAGCTTTCTTT.

The V and J genes are TRBV11-3 and TRBJ2-2; TRBD2 aligns across 10 bases. From germline, CDR1 is SGHNT and CDR2 YENEEA. Germline trimming cut 5 bases from V and 4 bases from J; bases unmatched to any gene: 4. The length of the CDR3 is 15 residues. CDR3 DNA sequence: TGTGCCAGCAGCCACAGCGGGGGGGTCACCGGGGAGCTGTTTTTT. Encoded protein: CASSHSGGVTGELFF.